Following are 15 T cell receptor beta chains from one sample sequenced in a study of T cell responses to AZD1222 COVID-19 vaccine. TCRdb's table, derived via immunoSEQ multiplex PCR, lists solely in-frame clones and lacks some. In the table there are 150,000 to 180,000 clones, 85% to 95% of which are singletons. This material consisted of peripheral blood, taken 28 days after the second AZD1222 dose. These receptors were collected from an adult who received the AZD1222 COVID-19 vaccine.

The genes are TRBV9 and TRBJ1-1; no definite D call. There are 16 residues in the CDR3. The germline V and J ends were trimmed by 4 bases and 1 base, with 17 bases remaining between them. The germline CDR1 and CDR2 sequences are SGDLS and YYNGEE. The CDR3 region is CASSPQRDPRNTEAFF. DNA of the CDR3: TGTGCCAGCAGCCCTCAGAGGGATCCTCGGAACACTGAAGCTTTCTTT.

The chain joins TRBV25-1 to TRBJ1-2; D gene unclear. Germline CDR1 MGHDK, CDR2 SYGVNS. The CDR3 is made up of 15 amino acids. V was trimmed by 2 bases and J by 8 bases, leaving 18 bases between them. For the CDR3, the DNA is TGTGCCAGCAGTGAAAGGGCAACTCCAAAGGGAGGCTACACCTTC. Protein sequence: CASSERATPKGGYTF.

This clone was picked up one time. V and J are TRBV19 and TRBJ1-6; unclear D gene. V lost 3 bases and J lost 10, with 19 bases in between. Germline V gene lookup returns CDR1 LNHDA and CDR2 SQIVND (reference sequence). This CDR3 comprises 16 residues. The CDR3 DNA reads as TGTGCCAGTAGTATGGGCATTTCGAGGACGGAGTCACCCCTCCACTTT. Translating gives CASSMGISRTESPLHF.

V is TRBV20-1 and J is TRBJ2-2; D possibly corresponds to TRBD1 (5 bases). V lost 3 bases, J lost 4 bases, and 12 bases lay in between. Germline loops: CDR1 DFQATT, CDR2 SNEGSKA (reference sequence). The CDR3 sequence is 14 residues long. The CDR3 reads CSASMGLSTGELFF. CDR3 DNA: TGCAGTGCTAGTATGGGGCTCAGCACCGGGGAGCTGTTTTTT.

The chain is built from TRBV7-2 and TRBJ2-5, with 15 bases identical to TRBD2. Germline trimming cut 1 base from V and 5 bases from J; bases unmatched to any gene: 5. The CDR3 has 17 amino acids. Germline assignment: CDR1 SGHTA and CDR2 FQGNSA. CDR3 residues: CASSLGTSGGAGETQYF. The CDR3 DNA follows: TGTGCCAGCAGCTTAGGGACTAGCGGGGGGGCCGGGGAGACCCAGTACTTC.

This chain links TRBV11-2 with TRBJ2-1; 11 bases are shared with TRBD2. This CDR3 is 15 amino acids long. Germline loops: CDR1 SGHAT, CDR2 FQNNGV. J gave up 10 bases and V 5 bases, and 10 bases lay outside the gene matches. In DNA, the CDR3 is TGTGCCAGCAGCCGTATAGCGGGAGGGGGCGTCGAGCAGTTCTTC. As protein: CASSRIAGGGVEQFF.

This chain uses TRBV27 with TRBJ2-4; perhaps TRBD1 as D (6 bases). V gave up 9 bases and J gave up 1 base, with 13 bases separating them. The CDR3 contains 14 residues. The germline gives CDR1 MNHEY, CDR2 SMNVEV (reference sequence). As DNA, the CDR3 is TGTGCCAGTCCCGCAGGGGTCGCCAAAAACATTCAGTACTTC. As protein: CASPAGVAKNIQYF.

The V gene is TRBV27, the J gene TRBJ2-3; tentative D call: TRBD2 (5 bases). Germline loops: CDR1 MNHEY, CDR2 SMNVEV (reference sequence). The germline V and J ends were trimmed by 2 bases and 2 bases, with 14 bases remaining between them. This CDR3 contains 16 residues. Here the CDR3 reads CASSLGWGDLTDTQYF. CDR3 sequence (DNA): TGTGCCAGCAGTTTAGGGTGGGGAGACCTCACAGATACGCAGTATTTT.

The chain employs TRBV2 and TRBJ2-7; D gene uncertain. This CDR3 contains 12 residues. The V gene's germline CDR1 is SNHLY and CDR2 FYNNEI. The germline V and J ends were trimmed by 7 bases and 0 bases, with 7 bases remaining between them. CDR3: CASKAVSYEQYF. CDR3 nucleotide sequence: TGTGCCAGCAAGGCCGTCTCCTACGAGCAGTACTTC.

This clone appeared a few times. The rearrangement joins TRBV7-8 to TRBJ1-2, with D hard to call. Germline CDR1 SGHVS, CDR2 FQNEAQ. This CDR3 is 17 amino acids long. V lost 5 bases, J lost 5 bases, and 24 bases lay in between. The CDR3 DNA is TGTGCCAGCAGCCCGCGTAGAGTTTTGGGCTCCCGGTATGGCTACACCTTC. It is translated as CASSPRRVLGSRYGYTF. Full variable domain (rest looked up from reference TRBV7-8 and TRBJ1-2): GAGVSQSPRYKVAKRGQDVALRCDPISGHVSLFWYQQALGQGPEFLTYFQNEAQLDKSGLPSDRFFAERPEGSVSTLKIQRTQQEDSAVYLCASSPRRVLGSRYGYTFGSGTRLTVV.

V usage is TRBV27 and J usage is TRBJ1-5; tentatively, D is TRBD1 (5 bases). V lost 3 bases, J lost 1 base, and 10 bases lay in between. The CDR3 loop spans 15 amino acids. The germline V gene has CDR1 MNHEY and CDR2 SMNVEV (reference sequence). The DNA of the CDR3 is TGTGCCAGCAGTTTGGCCGGGGCGAGCAATCAGCCCCAGCATTTT. Encoded protein: CASSLAGASNQPQHF.

The rearrangement links TRBV29-1 to TRBJ2-1; TRBD2 might be the D (6 bases). Trimming removed 6 bases from V and 3 bases from J, with 15 bases in between. Germline CDR1 SQVTM, CDR2 ANQGSEA. CDR3 length equals 14 residues. This CDR3 is CSVRNLANYNEQFF. DNA of the CDR3: TGCAGCGTCCGCAATCTAGCGAACTACAATGAGCAGTTCTTC.

The chain uses TRBV10-1 and TRBJ2-3, with TRBD2 matching over 9 bases. The CDR3 has 16 amino acids. Germline CDR1 WNHNN, CDR2 SYGVQD (reference sequence). Trimming cost V 0 bases and J 6 bases; bases outside gene matches: 7. The CDR3 loop is CASSESRGRAADTQYF. DNA for the CDR3: TGCGCCAGCAGTGAGTCTCGCGGGAGGGCCGCGGATACGCAGTATTTT.

This chain's CDR3 is CASRGDSEVYEQYF. The DNA for the CDR3 is TGTGCCAGTAGAGGGGACAGTGAAGTCTACGAGCAGTACTTC. V gene TRBV19 combines with J gene TRBJ2-7; 7 nucleotides align to TRBD1. The CDR3 contains 14 residues. Per the germline V gene, CDR1 is LNHDA and CDR2 is SQIVND (reference sequence). Unmatched junction bases numbered 8, after V lost 6 bases and J lost 3 bases.

This clone appeared a few times. The chain combines TRBV5-1 with TRBJ1-6, with D hard to call. The CDR3 is 13 residues long. The germline CDR1 and CDR2 sequences are SGHRS and YFSETQ. V dropped 0 bases and J dropped 14 bases, with 12 bases sitting between them. The CDR3 DNA sequence: TGCGCCAGCAGCTTGGACTCAACCGGGACCCTCCACTTT. Encoded protein: CASSLDSTGTLHF.